These 16 T cell receptor beta chains share one sample of origin, sequenced in a study of blood T cell repertoires in COVID-19 (dated by TCRdb to about 2020). Libraries came from the immunoSEQ multiplex PCR assay. In TCRdb, the immuneACCESS table is reduced to in-frame sequences with V and J assigned. These tables do not hold every clone; where another copy was compared, an unresolved V gene accounts for under half, and the others remain unexplained. This sample lists about 150,000 clones; 79% were detected once. The ten largest make up around 5% of the sample. Sequences were obtained from peripheral blood. These receptors were obtained from a woman in her 70s with COVID-19, enrolled during active disease.

This clone came up once. This CDR3 reads CASAGTSGGYEQYF. The DNA for the CDR3 is TGTGCCAGCGCTGGGACTAGCGGGGGCTACGAGCAGTACTTC. V usage is TRBV19 and J usage is TRBJ2-7; the match to TRBD2 covers 14 bases. Trimming cost V 9 bases and J 3 bases; bases outside gene matches: 4. The CDR3 is made up of 14 amino acids. Germline values: CDR1 LNHDA, CDR2 SQIVND (reference sequence).

The CDR3 coding sequence is TGCGCCAGCAGCTTTCAGGACAGCTTCTCCTACGAGCAGTACTTC. Translated: CASSFQDSFSYEQYF. The rearrangement joins TRBV4-3 to TRBJ2-7; tentatively, D is TRBD1 (6 bases). The CDR3 is made up of 15 amino acids. Germline V gene sequence: CDR1 LGHNA, CDR2 YSLEER. V was trimmed by 5 bases and J by 0 bases, leaving 14 bases between them.

This clone was seen more than once but under ten times. The gene calls are TRBV28 and TRBJ1-2; the D gene is possibly TRBD1 (6 bases). Trimming stripped 4 bases from V and 2 bases from J, with 8 bases between. CDR3 size: 13 residues. Germline V gene data show CDR1 as MDHEN and CDR2 as SYDVKM. This chain's CDR3 is CASSSGTNYGYTF. CDR3 coding DNA: TGTGCCAGCAGTTCAGGGACAAACTATGGCTACACCTTC.

DNA for the CDR3: TGTGCCAGCAGTTCCACTCGCCAAGCTTTCTTT. It is translated as CASSSTRQAFF. This chain joins TRBV28 and TRBJ1-1; unclear D gene. Trimming left V 4 bases short and J 9 bases short, with 9 bases between. Germline lookup yields CDR1 MDHEN and CDR2 SYDVKM. This CDR3 has 11 amino acids.

In this sample, this clone turned up once. The chain recombines TRBV11-3 with TRBJ2-1; D perhaps matches TRBD2 (7 bases). V lost 1 base, J lost 5 bases, and 12 bases lay in between. Germline-derived CDR1 and CDR2 are SGHNT and YENEEA. CDR3 size: 15 residues. The CDR3 nucleotides read TGTGCCAGCAGCTTAGGGGGGGGGCCCCACAATGAGCAGTTCTTC. Translated: CASSLGGGPHNEQFF.

This clone turned up a few times. The rearrangement links TRBV15 to TRBJ1-2; maybe TRBD1 (6 bases). The V end was cut by 2 bases, the J end by 2 bases, with 12 bases between. There are 15 residues in the CDR3. Germline V gives CDR1 LNHNV, CDR2 YYDKDF (reference sequence). CDR3 nucleotides: TGTGCCACCAGCAGACACAGGGAGGGGAACTATGGCTACACCTTC. It yields the protein CATSRHREGNYGYTF.

A few counts support this clone. The J gene is TRBJ2-2, the V gene TRBV18; TRBD2 is a possible D gene (6 bases). Deletions cut 2 bases from V and 4 bases from J, with 11 bases between. This CDR3 has 15 amino acids. The germline CDR1 and CDR2 sequences are KGHSH and LQKENI. CDR3 residues: CASSPAGRGTGELFF. CDR3 DNA sequence: TGTGCCAGCTCACCAGCAGGGCGGGGCACCGGGGAGCTGTTTTTT.

This clone was detected only once. V is TRBV7-3 and J is TRBJ1-1, with 9 bases lining up with TRBD1. V was clipped by 4 bases and J by 3 bases; unmatched bases: 6. The germline gives CDR1 SGHTA, CDR2 FQGTGA. There are 15 residues in the CDR3. The CDR3 loop is CASSSTGGIDTEAFF. In nucleotides, the CDR3 is TGTGCCAGCAGCTCGACAGGGGGTATAGACACTGAAGCTTTCTTT.

This sequence joins TRBV19 and TRBJ2-3; possible D gene TRBD2, 5 bases. V gave up 4 bases and J gave up 0 bases, with 11 bases separating them. CDR3 length: 15 residues. From germline, CDR1 is LNHDA and CDR2 SQIVND (reference sequence). This chain's CDR3 is CASSKGRTSTDTQYF. The CDR3 coding sequence is TGTGCCAGTAGTAAAGGCAGGACTAGCACAGATACGCAGTATTTT. The whole variable domain, remainder taken from reference TRBV19 and TRBJ2-3, is DGGITQSPKYLFRKEGQNVTLSCEQNLNHDAMYWYRQDPGQGLRLIYYSQIVNDFQKGDIAEGYSVSREKKESFPLTVTSAQKNPTAFYLCASSKGRTSTDTQYFGPGTRLTVL.

This rearrangement joins TRBV5-1 to TRBJ2-2, with D possibly being TRBD2 (6 bases). The CDR3 contains 14 residues. The germline V gene has CDR1 SGHRS and CDR2 YFSETQ. The V and J ends lost 5 bases and 4 bases respectively, with 12 bases between them. The CDR3 is CASRWQGGTGELFF. DNA for the CDR3: TGCGCCAGCAGGTGGCAGGGAGGCACCGGGGAGCTGTTTTTT.

The gene calls are TRBV5-1 and TRBJ1-1; TRBD1 aligns across 7 bases. The trim removed 4 bases at V and 1 base at J, leaving 7 bases unmatched. This CDR3 comprises 15 residues. Germline V gene data show CDR1 as SGHRS and CDR2 as YFSETQ. Here the CDR3 reads CASSQQGPPNTEAFF. CDR3 nucleotide sequence: TGCGCCAGCAGCCAACAGGGGCCCCCGAACACTGAAGCTTTCTTT.

V usage is TRBV2 and J usage is TRBJ2-4; D is possibly TRBD2 (6 bases). CDR1 is SNHLY and CDR2 is FYNNEI in the germline V gene. V dropped 2 bases and J dropped 7 bases, with 15 bases sitting between them. The CDR3 sequence is 15 residues long. CDR3 DNA sequence: TGTGCCAGCAGTGAACTGCGGGGAGTGCGGAACATTCAGTACTTC. This translates into CASSELRGVRNIQYF.

This rearrangement joins TRBV11-2 to TRBJ1-2; 8 bases map to TRBD1. CDR3 size: 14 residues. The junction had 3 bases not matched to a gene; V was cut back by 1 base and J by 5 bases. Germline values: CDR1 SGHAT, CDR2 FQNNGV. This CDR3 reads CASSLGTGSYGYTF. The CDR3 bases are TGTGCCAGCAGCTTAGGGACAGGGAGTTATGGCTACACCTTC.

The V call is TRBV27, the J call TRBJ2-3; no definite D call. Germline assignment: CDR1 MNHEY and CDR2 SMNVEV (reference sequence). This CDR3 is 13 amino acids long. The V and J ends lost 3 bases and 3 bases respectively, with 7 bases between them. CDR3 DNA: TGTGCCAGCAGTTTGTTTCTGACAGATACGCAGTATTTT. Residues: CASSLFLTDTQYF.

This chain uses TRBV30 with TRBJ1-4, with 9 bases identical to TRBD1. The CDR3 totals 14 residues. V lost 3 bases and J lost 10; bases outside the gene matches: 9. Germline V CDR1 and CDR2: GTSNPN, SVGIG (reference sequence). In nucleotides, the CDR3 is TGTGCCTGGAGCCGGGGACAGGGTTACGGAAAACTGTTTTTT. Its protein is CAWSRGQGYGKLFF.

The chain joins TRBV5-8 to TRBJ2-7; the D gene is possibly TRBD1 (5 bases). The CDR3 covers 14 residues. CDR1 and CDR2 from the germline V gene are SGHTS and YDEGEE. Trimming took 4 bases from V and 7 from J, leaving 18 bases between them. CDR3 residues: CASSPRQKGFEQYF. The CDR3 DNA reads as TGTGCCAGCAGCCCCCGACAGAAGGGCTTTGAGCAGTACTTC.